These 8 T cell receptor beta chains were all obtained from the same sample, sequenced in a study of cytomegalovirus exposure and HLA in healthy donors. The PCR made use of 60 Vbeta and 13 Jbeta primers. Assay used: immunoSEQ multiplex PCR; TCRdb lists only in-frame clones, some missing. The top ten hold 8.2% of the sample, which has some 120,000 clones, roughly 69% seen once. Sequencing was carried out using PBMCs. Every receptor here comes from a middle-aged woman in good health and CMV-seropositive.

V usage is TRBV10-3 and J usage is TRBJ1-1; D may be TRBD1 (6 bases). Between the trimmed V and J ends, which lost 2 bases and 4 bases, there was a span of 17 bases. CDR1 and CDR2 (germline): ENHRY, SYGVKD. CDR3 length equals 16 residues. CDR3 protein: CAISEPGLTGRTEAFF. CDR3 DNA sequence: TGTGCCATCAGTGAGCCCGGATTGACAGGACGCACTGAAGCTTTCTTT.

V gene TRBV5-5 combines with J gene TRBJ2-1; 11 bases line up with TRBD2. Unmatched junction bases numbered 10, after V lost 3 bases and J lost 5 bases. Germline V CDR1 and CDR2: SGHKS, YYEKEE (reference sequence). CDR3 length: 17 amino acids. CDR3 DNA sequence: TGTGCCAGCAGCTCGGGACTAGCGGCCACTATTAACAATGAGCAGTTCTTC. Its protein product is CASSSGLAATINNEQFF.

This rearrangement joins TRBV6-5 to TRBJ1-1; 7 bases align to TRBD1. The CDR3 sequence is 13 residues long. V shed 2 bases and J 4 bases; nucleotides not matched to a gene: 1. Germline assignment: CDR1 MNHEY and CDR2 SVGAGI. In DNA form, the CDR3 reads TGTGCCAGCAGTTACAGGGGGCTCACTGAAGCTTTCTTT. It encodes CASSYRGLTEAFF.

The gene calls are TRBV4-1 and TRBJ1-2; D perhaps matches TRBD1 (5 bases). The CDR3 consists of 14 residues. Germline CDR1 is MGHRA and CDR2 is YSYEKL. V lost 0 bases, J lost 4 bases, and 9 bases lay in between. CDR3 amino acids: CASSQDIRGYGYTF. In DNA form, the CDR3 reads TGCGCCAGCAGCCAAGATATTAGGGGCTATGGCTACACCTTC.

This rearrangement joins TRBV5-1 to TRBJ2-7; TRBD1 might be the D (5 bases). Trimming cost V 0 bases and J 4 bases, with 11 bases left between them. Germline CDR1 and CDR2: SGHRS and YFSETQ. This CDR3 has 14 residues. The CDR3 nucleotides read TGCGCCAGCAGCTTGGAGCGCCCAGGGTACGAGCAGTACTTC. Amino acids: CASSLERPGYEQYF.

The chain is built from TRBV5-6 and TRBJ1-5; TRBD1 is a possible D gene (6 bases). The CDR3 length is 16 residues. The germline V gene encodes CDR1 SGHDT and CDR2 YYEEEE. Trimming removed 4 bases at V and 7 bases at J, with 21 bases between. This chain's CDR3 is CASSLGGRGARQPQHF. CDR3 coding DNA: TGTGCCAGCAGCCTGGGTGGTCGGGGGGCTCGCCAGCCCCAGCATTTT.

The J gene is TRBJ2-5, the V gene TRBV7-9; 8 bases fit TRBD2. V shed 3 bases, J shed 6 bases, and the junction held 6 bases outside the gene matches. The germline CDR1 and CDR2 sequences are SEHNR and FQNEAQ (reference sequence). The CDR3 is 14 residues long. CDR3 loop: CASSFSGGGKTQYF. The DNA for the CDR3 is TGTGCCAGCAGCTTCAGCGGGGGCGGGAAGACCCAGTACTTC.

The rearrangement uses TRBV7-3 and TRBJ2-1, with a possible D match to TRBD2 (6 bases). There are 15 residues in the CDR3. Germline CDR1 SGHTA, CDR2 FQGTGA. Trimming removed 0 bases from V and 2 bases from J, with 8 bases in between. CDR3 region: CASSLTGGPYNEQFF. Here the CDR3 DNA reads TGTGCCAGCAGCTTAACCGGGGGACCCTACAATGAGCAGTTCTTC.